This T cell receptor beta chain was recorded in a study of CD8 T cells in ankylosing spondylitis. This CDR3 is 14 amino acids long. V was shortened by 0 bases and J by 4 bases, with 9 bases between the two germline ends. Germline CDR1 is SGHTA and CDR2 is FQGTGA. A single record per CDR3 protein comes from TCRdb applying MiXCR to the 5' RACE reads. The sample gives some 33,000 distinct CDR3 sequences, 12% to 15% of which show up once; approximately 40% is in the top ten. Specimen: blood. This TCR derives from a male donor with ankylosing spondylitis or in good health (not recorded which). The rearrangement joins TRBV7-3 to TRBJ1-1, with a possible D match to TRBD1 (5 bases). The CDR3 sequence is CASSLTGVGTEAFF. Written as DNA, the CDR3 is TGTGCCAGCAGCTTAACAGGGGTTGGCACTGAAGCTTTCTTT.